Sequencing of this T cell receptor beta chain was carried out in a study of blood T cells in healthy people across ages. The CDR3 is 13 amino acids. Germline V gene data show CDR1 as LGHDT and CDR2 as YNNKEL (reference sequence). Losses at the gene ends were 8 bases for V and 6 bases for J; bases not matched to a gene: 7. This clonotype came up a few times. Its antigen remains unidentified. Next came a second PCR, run for about 6 to 11 cycles, which used a sample-barcoded 5' primer along with a J-beta primer mix. TCRdb passed the 5' RACE reads through MiXCR, listing each CDR3 protein once. The sample consists of 1.5 million or so distinct CDR3 sequences, approximately 42% of them appearing once. Study-level results: Since the PBMCs were unsorted, naive and antigen-experienced cells could not be conclusively compared.

The specimen sequenced was blood. The clonotype was recovered from a young woman in good health. The chain is built from TRBV3-1 and TRBJ2-1, with 7 nucleotides matching TRBD2. The CDR3 coding sequence is TGTGCCAGCCGCGCTAGCGGAGTCAATGAGCAGTTCTTC. Translating gives CASRASGVNEQFF.